This entry features one TCR beta chain sequence. To make TCR beta libraries, researchers used iRepertoire HTBI primers and Arm-PCR of CDR3 regions. MiXCR, run by TCRdb on the multiplex PCR reads, gives a single entry per CDR3 protein. The sample contains 350,000 to 450,000 distinct CDR3 sequences, around 23% of which appear only once. Time point described: persistent/refractory GD, antithyroid drugs over 5 years with positive TRAb. The TCR library was made from RNA that had been extracted from PBMCs in TRIzol. Patients of an endocrinology department in Xi'an, China, were included. The data stem from a study of regulatory T cells in long-lasting Graves disease. V lost 0 bases, J lost 4 bases, and 12 bases lay in between. The CDR3 has 15 residues. From germline, CDR1 is KGHSH and CDR2 LQKENI.

The gene calls are TRBV18 and TRBJ1-2, with a possible D match to TRBD1 (6 bases). Sequenced material: peripheral blood mononuclear cells (PBMCs), taken when the disease was refractory, from a patient treated with antithyroid drugs. The receptor comes from a middle-aged woman with Graves disease. CDR3 nucleotide sequence: TGTGCCAGCTCACCACCTGGAAAGGGGGGCTATGGCTACACCTTC. Its translation is CASSPPGKGGYGYTF.